Sequencing of this T cell receptor beta chain was carried out in a study of siplizumab effects on memory and regulatory T cells. To note about this clone: Its antigen is unidentified.

Germline CDR1 SGHAT, CDR2 FQNNGV. The CDR3 is 15 amino acids. Deletions cut 5 bases from V and 0 bases from J, with 11 bases between. Libraries were prepared by immunoSEQ multiplex PCR; TCRdb keeps only in-frame clonotypes and omits some of them. The table records tens of thousands of clones, over 75% of them present only once. Study-level points and caveats: Proliferating siplizumab-culture Treg suppressive function went unconfirmed.

The sequencing sample was made of Tregs sorted from blood. The chain recombines TRBV11-2 with TRBJ1-5; no firm D call. The receptor comes from a human donor in good health. Here the CDR3 DNA reads TGTGCCAGCAGCCAGGACGGAGATAGCAATCAGCCCCAGCATTTT. Protein sequence: CASSQDGDSNQPQHF. Variable domain in full (rest from reference TRBV11-2 and TRBJ1-5): EAGVAQSPRYKIIEKRQSVAFWCNPISGHATLYWYQQILGQGPKLLIQFQNNGVVDDSQLPKDRFSAERLKGVDSTLKIQPAKLEDSAVYLCASSQDGDSNQPQHFGDGTRLSIL.